The rows below give T cell receptor beta chains drawn from one sample of a study of monozygotic twins with inflammatory bowel disease. TCRdb reprocessed the 5' RACE reads and keeps a single row for each CDR3 protein, giving no DNA. This listing includes approximately 330,000 distinct CDR3 sequences. Input material: blood. The receptors were sampled from a human donor with ulcerative colitis or Crohn's disease, or a healthy co-twin of an affected twin (not recorded which). Both conserved end residues are part of each CDR3. Fields, in order: J gene, V gene, CDR3 protein.

j_call: TRBJ2-7
v_call: TRBV19
cdr3_aa: CATRRIQTGEQYF

j_call: TRBJ1-2
v_call: TRBV25-1
cdr3_aa: CASSLAGRHGYTF

j_call: TRBJ1-1
v_call: TRBV20-1
cdr3_aa: CSAPDPRVNTEAFF

j_call: TRBJ1-1
v_call: TRBV9
cdr3_aa: CASSRTGQGEPLFMNTEAFF

j_call: TRBJ2-1
v_call: TRBV29-1
cdr3_aa: CSVQRERRYEQFF

j_call: TRBJ1-5
v_call: TRBV24-1
cdr3_aa: CATRGSGNQPQHF

j_call: TRBJ2-5
v_call: TRBV29-1
cdr3_aa: CSVRRDRHQETQYF

j_call: TRBJ2-7
v_call: TRBV7-9
cdr3_aa: CASSHGTNYEQYF

j_call: TRBJ2-1
v_call: TRBV28
cdr3_aa: CASRGLAGPGEQFF

j_call: TRBJ2-3
v_call: TRBV28
cdr3_aa: CASSLPVHTQYF

j_call: TRBJ2-2
v_call: TRBV29-1
cdr3_aa: CSVSGRATSNTGELFF

j_call: TRBJ1-1
v_call: TRBV13
cdr3_aa: CASSFPGEGAFF

j_call: TRBJ2-6
v_call: TRBV6-1
cdr3_aa: CASSENPISGANVLTF

j_call: TRBJ2-5
v_call: TRBV20-1
cdr3_aa: CSARVPGTQYF

j_call: TRBJ2-7
v_call: TRBV2
cdr3_aa: CASNRRWDTYEQYF

j_call: TRBJ1-6
v_call: TRBV6-1
cdr3_aa: CASRPGGGHPYNSPLHF

j_call: TRBJ2-2
v_call: TRBV12-3/TRBV12-4
cdr3_aa: CASSGDRVGELFF

j_call: TRBJ2-7
v_call: TRBV20-1
cdr3_aa: CSAYRGGEQYF

j_call: TRBJ2-6
v_call: TRBV6-1
cdr3_aa: CASRSDSGANVLTF

j_call: TRBJ2-2
v_call: TRBV4-2
cdr3_aa: CASSQDVLAGDLNTGELFF

j_call: TRBJ2-2
v_call: TRBV14
cdr3_aa: CASSSWNTGELFF

j_call: TRBJ1-1
v_call: TRBV5-1
cdr3_aa: CASSAGQTVNTEAFF

j_call: TRBJ2-5
v_call: TRBV12-3/TRBV12-4
cdr3_aa: CASSRQGETQYF

j_call: TRBJ1-5
v_call: TRBV7-2
cdr3_aa: CASSPNQAARPQHF

j_call: TRBJ1-6
v_call: TRBV4-3
cdr3_aa: CASSQAGTGASPLHF

j_call: TRBJ1-3
v_call: TRBV28
cdr3_aa: CASIRGGTGNTIYF

j_call: TRBJ2-3
v_call: TRBV29-1
cdr3_aa: CSVVPTALNTDTQYF

j_call: TRBJ2-7
v_call: TRBV28
cdr3_aa: CASSLLTGRKPYEQYF

j_call: TRBJ2-7
v_call: TRBV5-1
cdr3_aa: CASSSWPGSSYEQYF

j_call: TRBJ2-1
v_call: TRBV11-2
cdr3_aa: CASSLSVGGSGIQFF

j_call: TRBJ1-4
v_call: TRBV7-9
cdr3_aa: CASSFDRGTEQLFF

j_call: TRBJ2-7
v_call: TRBV27
cdr3_aa: CASSPLAGRYEQYF

j_call: TRBJ2-1
v_call: TRBV19
cdr3_aa: CASSMGERGNEQFF

j_call: TRBJ2-7
v_call: TRBV20-1
cdr3_aa: CSASQPRQGGYEQYF

j_call: TRBJ1-1
v_call: TRBV7-2
cdr3_aa: CASRPGTSNKGNTEAFF

j_call: TRBJ2-5
v_call: TRBV11-2
cdr3_aa: CASSLVDSSQETQYF

j_call: TRBJ1-2
v_call: TRBV10-3
cdr3_aa: CAIGSGQFPGYTF

j_call: TRBJ2-5
v_call: TRBV5-1
cdr3_aa: CASTRVAGEAETQYF

j_call: TRBJ1-1
v_call: TRBV18
cdr3_aa: CASSSVYGENTEAFF

j_call: TRBJ1-1
v_call: TRBV12-3/TRBV12-4
cdr3_aa: CASSRGQGSLNTEAFF

j_call: TRBJ2-3
v_call: TRBV24-1
cdr3_aa: CATSDYTDTQYF

j_call: TRBJ2-5
v_call: TRBV29-1
cdr3_aa: CSVSRESQETQYF